This T cell receptor (beta chain) was identified during a study of blood T cell repertoires in COVID-19. Overall study context: Specimens from acute and convalescent COVID-19 originated in the United States, Italy and Spain. PBMCs, B-cell-depleted T cells, or T cells provided the cDNA or gDNA that made up the material.

The method was immunoSEQ multiplex PCR; TCRdb's version includes in-frame clones alone and lacks a portion of them. The sample includes more than 200,000 clones, roughly 80% of them seen just once. The CDR3 runs 12 residues. V gave up 0 bases and J gave up 4 bases, with 3 bases separating them. CDR1 and CDR2 from the germline V gene are LNHDA and SQIVND (reference sequence). The rearrangement joins TRBV19 to TRBJ1-2; no clear D gene. This TCR was recovered from a woman aged 40 to 50 with active or convalescent COVID-19. The sequenced material came from peripheral blood. CDR3 region: CASSIDFYGYTF. The CDR3, as DNA: TGTGCCAGTAGTATAGACTTCTATGGCTACACCTTC.